The entry below gives a single TCR beta chain sequence along with its context. This clone's antigen is unknown. Nothing much larger sits one base from this clone, and base qualities are not available. The sample belongs to a study of cytomegalovirus exposure and HLA in healthy donors (dated 2017 in TCRdb). About the investigation overall: In an earlier analysis of some 610 of the donors, 250 to 350 Gb of sequence data and approximately 120 million unique TCR beta sequences from 150 million to 200 million T cells were reported. An early release covering approximately 600 HLA-typed donors comprised approximately 300 gigabases of sequencing data and around 85 million unique TCR sequences. Of the 350 to 450 genotyped donors, about 84% fell in the genetic ancestry cluster associated with self-reported Caucasian donors. The study was designed to test whether signatures of past pathogen exposure could be identified by cataloging public T cell receptors. Using immunosequencing, the study profiled T cell repertoires from fewer than 850 subjects and related those repertoires to cytomegalovirus serostatus. In addition to the first cohort of around 670 subjects, a separate validation cohort of about 120 different subjects was used. The study combined high-throughput TCR immunosequencing, statistical association of individual TCRs with disease status, and machine learning to predict cytomegalovirus infection status. A later analysis re-examined previously published TCR beta repertoires from roughly 720 donors and added high-resolution HLA genotyping to investigate patterns of TCR occurrence. Rather than drawing on any new phenotypic data, the later analysis identified candidate immune exposures from TCR beta sequences and the way those sequences occurred across donors. An earlier analysis of several hundred of the donors applied high-throughput TCR beta sequencing to assess whether each TCR beta V gene segment acted as functional or pseudogenic. Donor age, sex, ethnicity and CMV serostatus were compiled together with the repertoire data. Genome-wide SNP genotypes for about 65% of the 666 donors were used in a later genetic analysis, which treated that subset as a discovery cohort. All discovery cohort repertoires had been generated on a single sequencing platform. HLA typing covered class I and class II loci at four-digit resolution. Typing coverage varied by locus: about 620-640 donors for A, B, C, DRB1 and DQB1; approximately 500 for DQA1; some 610 for DPA1; approximately 470 for DPB1. Because of strong linkage in the cohort, a few DR-DQ haplotypes were treated as single units for association and clustering. Among over 350 genotyped donors of the cohort, an average of roughly 240,000 unique TCR beta nucleotide sequences were sequenced per donor, around 20% of them non-productive.

General findings and caveats noted by the study authors: Roughly uniform sequencing depth across donors was assumed in presence/absence analyses, although this assumption may not hold. HLA typing was unavailable for some donors at each locus, so association tests used only the typed subset. A cluster of highly shared sequence variants was judged likely to represent a technical artifact of the sequencing pipeline. Across donors, most TCR sequences were observed very rarely, whereas some public TCRs were present in many individuals. The only immune exposure information available for the cohort was CMV serostatus. In a later analysis, TCR association rates were found to vary across HLA loci, with the most associated TCRs seen for DRB1 alleles and the fewest for HLA-C alleles. In an earlier analysis of more than 500 of the donors, most TCR beta V segments appeared in productive rearrangements about 87% or about 30% of the time, broadly matching IMGT annotations. Because the 87-base-pair reads could not distinguish some IMGT-functional V segments, including TRBV6-2 and TRBV6-3, those segments were excluded. According to the authors, the approach could potentially be generalized to other disease states and immunological phenotypes. A further reported finding was that TCR beta sequences accurately predicted the HLA-A and HLA-B alleles for most subjects in the first cohort. According to a later genetic analysis, donors in an Asian-associated ancestry cluster had fewer N-insertions in productive TCRs than the approximately 710-donor mean. This cohort had only TCR beta chains sequenced, and the lack of alpha or paired-chain data limited which features could be detected. A later genetic analysis associated a missense DCLRE1C variant with V-gene and J-gene trimming of TCR beta chains, and an independent cohort replicated the association. Assigning TCR associations to individual alleles was difficult when HLA alleles, especially DR and DQ, strongly co-occurred. In vitro tests confirmed that a few of the cytomegalovirus-associated TCR beta chains recognize cytomegalovirus antigens. Because counts were too low, around 17 rarely observed V segments, including chromosome 9 orphons, were left out of the earlier analysis of 500 to 750 of the donors. The classifier was reported to diagnose cytomegalovirus status with high specificity and sensitivity in both the original and validation cohorts. A later analysis reported that several top co-occurrence clusters appeared linked to parvovirus B19, influenza, CMV and Epstein-Barr virus. A total of fewer than 200 TCR beta chains were listed by the study as associated with cytomegalovirus. In a later analysis, most CMV-associated TCR beta chains were found to appear HLA-restricted, with HLA associations seemingly driven largely by CMV exposure. A later analysis found that HLA-associated TCR beta chains were more clonally expanded and had lower generation probabilities than equally common non-associated chains. At a false discovery rate of 0.05, a later analysis linked approximately 18,000 TCR beta sequences to specific HLA alleles. Linkage disequilibrium might explain the correlated functional status among segregating V segments, but an unknown experimental factor could not be ruled out.

From V the trimming removes 8 bases and from J it removes 5 bases, while the gene matches leave 3 bases of the junction unaccounted for. The CDR3 goes from the cysteine to the phenylalanine over 13 residues. Here the CDR3 DNA is all that survives: 39 bases in frame from base 1. CDR1 MNHEY and CDR2 SMNVEV are derived from the germline V gene (reference sequence). Receptor amplification or capture employed the immunoSEQ multiplex PCR assay. For the multiplex PCR, a mixture combining 60 forward primers for TCR Vbeta segments and 13 reverse primers for TCR Jbeta segments was used. The CDR3 region of rearranged TCR beta genes was amplified from genomic DNA with a multiplex PCR assay. Amplified TCR beta libraries were sequenced as 87-base-pair reads on the Illumina HiSeq System. As for the original processing: A later analysis counted some 74 million unique TCR beta chains across the 650 to 700 repertoires, and some 12 million of these chains were shared by at least two donors. Raw reads were error-corrected and collapsed into unique sequences by a nearest-neighbor algorithm in which closely related sequences were merged to remove PCR and sequencing errors. V, D and J gene segments were assigned by aligning CDR3 sequences to IMGT reference sequences. For a sequence to be retained, a match of at least six nucleotides to both a V gene segment and a J gene segment was required. Rearrangements were classified as productive when the CDR3 lacked stop codons and remained in frame with V and J, and all other rearrangements were classified as non-productive. Following IMGT convention, CDR3 was defined as the stretch from the second conserved V-encoded cysteine to the conserved J-encoded phenylalanine. Sequences without an unambiguous match to a single V gene segment were excluded from the earlier analysis of several hundred of the donors. In an earlier analysis of around 600 of the donors, V segments were called functional above 56.7% productive rearrangements and were called segregating when the between-donor standard deviation exceeded 5%. A statistical classification framework was built for diagnosing cytomegalovirus status from the catalog of TCR beta chain sequences. A later analysis assigned V and J genes by comparing TCR nucleotide sequences with IMGT/GENE-DB human TR gene sequences. In a later analysis, CDR3 sequences and most-parsimonious VDJ recombination scenarios were assigned using the TCRdist pipeline. A later analysis defined each TCR beta chain by its CDR3 amino acid sequence plus V-gene family, and excluded reads lacking a unique V-gene family. To address suspected cross-contamination and a sequencing artifact, a later analysis removed approximately 600 highly shared, low-generation-probability nucleotide sequences. In a later analysis, a clonal expansion index was calculated for each public chain from normalized within-repertoire ranks of inferred template counts. In a later analysis, generation probabilities were computed using a VDJ recombination model fitted to out-of-frame rearrangements, and the results were checked against IGoR. Hypergeometric tests were used in a later analysis to score TCR-TCR, TCR-HLA and TCR-CMV co-occurrence, with a repertoire-size bias correction applied to the TCR pairs. A later analysis estimated false discovery rates by permuting HLA or CMV assignments 20 times. A later analysis grouped co-occurring TCRs with DBSCAN, adding TCRdist sequence similarity when clustering within HLA-allele-positive subsets. Repertoires with fewer than 30,000 or more than 120,000 public chains, plus five repertoires with anomalous nucleotide sharing, were excluded from co-occurrence clustering. TCRdb carries this immuneACCESS record with in-frame sequences only. Its versions omit some clonotypes, under half of them owing to an unresolved V gene in the studies checked, with the rest unexplained. V, J and clone size are those of that table, while D and trimming were read from the DNA. For this sample there are about 97,000 clones; over 75% appear just once. 4.5% to 5.5% of the sample comes from the top ten.

In total, roughly 670 healthy bone marrow donors made up the cohort. All cohort members were sampled while nominally healthy, although unrecorded immune exposures were likely present. The donor was CMV seropositive and was included in the group of about 290 seropositive cohort members. A peripheral blood sample was collected from each donor, and TCR beta sequencing was performed on peripheral blood mononuclear cells. Genomic DNA extraction from the blood cell samples was performed with the Qiagen DNeasy Blood Extraction Kit. The sample taken for sequencing was PBMCs. The TCR comes from a man in his forties in good health and CMV-seropositive. The receptor chain draws on TRBV27 and TRBJ1-5; 10 nucleotides in the junction match TRBD1. The DNA sequence is as follows: TGTGCCAGCGGGGGGACAGGGGATCAGCCCCAGCATTTT. Its protein is CASGGTGDQPQHF.